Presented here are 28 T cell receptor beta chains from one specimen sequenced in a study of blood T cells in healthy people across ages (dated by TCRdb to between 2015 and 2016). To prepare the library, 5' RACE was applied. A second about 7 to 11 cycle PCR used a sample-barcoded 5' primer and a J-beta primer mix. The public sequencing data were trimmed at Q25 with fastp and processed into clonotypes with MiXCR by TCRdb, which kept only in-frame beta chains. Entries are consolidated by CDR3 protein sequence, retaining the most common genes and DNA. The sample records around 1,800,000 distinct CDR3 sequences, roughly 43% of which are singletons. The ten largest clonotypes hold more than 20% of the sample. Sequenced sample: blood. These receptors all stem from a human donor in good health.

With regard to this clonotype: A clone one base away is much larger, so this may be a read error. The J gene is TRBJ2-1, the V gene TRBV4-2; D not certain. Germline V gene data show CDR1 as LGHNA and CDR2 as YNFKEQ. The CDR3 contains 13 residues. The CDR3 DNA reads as TGTGCCGGCAGCCAAGACCCAAACAATGAGCAGTTCTTC. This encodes CAGSQDPNNEQFF.

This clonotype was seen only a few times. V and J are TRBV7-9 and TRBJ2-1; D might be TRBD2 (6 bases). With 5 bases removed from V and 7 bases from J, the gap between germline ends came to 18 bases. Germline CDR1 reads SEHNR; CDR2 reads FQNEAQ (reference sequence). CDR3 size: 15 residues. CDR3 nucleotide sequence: TGTGCCAGCAGCCCCCGACTAGTCCGGGTGAATGAGCAGTTCTTC. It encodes CASSPRLVRVNEQFF.

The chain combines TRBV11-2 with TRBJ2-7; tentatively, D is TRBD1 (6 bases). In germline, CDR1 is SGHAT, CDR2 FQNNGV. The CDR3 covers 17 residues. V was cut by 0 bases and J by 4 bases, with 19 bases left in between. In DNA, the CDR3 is TGTGCCAGCAGCTTAGATCAGGTCGAGGGGGAATTATACGAGCAGTACTTC. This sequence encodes CASSLDQVEGELYEQYF. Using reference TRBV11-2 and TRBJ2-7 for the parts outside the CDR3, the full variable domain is EAGVAQSPRYKIIEKRQSVAFWCNPISGHATLYWYQQILGQGPKLLIQFQNNGVVDDSQLPKDRFSAERLKGVDSTLKIQPAKLEDSAVYLCASSLDQVEGELYEQYFGPGTRLTVT.

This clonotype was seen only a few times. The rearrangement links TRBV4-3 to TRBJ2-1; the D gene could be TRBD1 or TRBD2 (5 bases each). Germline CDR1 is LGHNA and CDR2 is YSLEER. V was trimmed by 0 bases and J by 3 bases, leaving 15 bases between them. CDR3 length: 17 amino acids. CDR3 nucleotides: TGCGCCAGCAGCCAAGATCTTGAGGGAACAGGCTACAATGAGCAGTTCTTC. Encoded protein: CASSQDLEGTGYNEQFF.

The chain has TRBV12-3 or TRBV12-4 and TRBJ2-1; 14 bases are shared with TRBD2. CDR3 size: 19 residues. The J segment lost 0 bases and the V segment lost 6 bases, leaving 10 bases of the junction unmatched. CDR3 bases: TGTGCCAGCAGCCCGCGGACTAGCGGGGGGCGGAGCTCCTACAATGAGCAGTTCTTC. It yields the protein CASSPRTSGGRSSYNEQFF.

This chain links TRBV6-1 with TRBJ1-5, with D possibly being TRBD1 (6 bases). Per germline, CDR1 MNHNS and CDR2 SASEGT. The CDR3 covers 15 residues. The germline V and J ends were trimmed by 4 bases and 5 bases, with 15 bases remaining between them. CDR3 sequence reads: CASSGPGTHHQPQHF. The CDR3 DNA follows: TGTGCCAGCAGTGGACCCGGGACACACCATCAGCCCCAGCATTTT.

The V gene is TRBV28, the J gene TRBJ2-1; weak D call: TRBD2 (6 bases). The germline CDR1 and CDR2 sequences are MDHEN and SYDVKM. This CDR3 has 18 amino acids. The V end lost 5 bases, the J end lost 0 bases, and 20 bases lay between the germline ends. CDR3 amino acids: CASSTLPEGQPSYNEQFF. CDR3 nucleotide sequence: TGTGCCAGCAGTACCCTCCCGGAGGGGCAGCCCTCCTACAATGAGCAGTTCTTC.

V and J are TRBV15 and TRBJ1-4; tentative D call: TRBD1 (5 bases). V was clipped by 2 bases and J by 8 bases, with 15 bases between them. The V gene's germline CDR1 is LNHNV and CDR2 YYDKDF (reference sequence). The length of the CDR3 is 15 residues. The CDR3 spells CATSRTGGGWEKLFF. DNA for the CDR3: TGTGCCACCAGCAGAACCGGGGGAGGGTGGGAAAAACTGTTTTTT.

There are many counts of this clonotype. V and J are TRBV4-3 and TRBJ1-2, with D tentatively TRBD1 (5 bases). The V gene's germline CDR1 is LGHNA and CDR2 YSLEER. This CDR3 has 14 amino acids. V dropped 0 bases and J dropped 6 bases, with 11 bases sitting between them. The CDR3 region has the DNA TGCGCCAGCAGCCAAGATGGAGGGGTAGATGGCTACACCTTC. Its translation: CASSQDGGVDGYTF.

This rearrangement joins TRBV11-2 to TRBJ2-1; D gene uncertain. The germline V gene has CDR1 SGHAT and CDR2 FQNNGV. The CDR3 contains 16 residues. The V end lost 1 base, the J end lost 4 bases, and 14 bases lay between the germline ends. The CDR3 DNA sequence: TGTGCCAGCAGCTTAGTCGGTCAGATCCCTTACAATGAGCAGTTCTTC. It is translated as CASSLVGQIPYNEQFF.

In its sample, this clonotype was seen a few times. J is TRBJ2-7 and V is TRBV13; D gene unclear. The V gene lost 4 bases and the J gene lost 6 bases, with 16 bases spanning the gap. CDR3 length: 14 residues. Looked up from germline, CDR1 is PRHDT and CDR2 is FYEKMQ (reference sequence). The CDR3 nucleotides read TGTGCCAGCAGCTATGCCCAGATCCAAGCCGAGCAGTACTTC. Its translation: CASSYAQIQAEQYF.

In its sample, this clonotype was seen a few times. This chain's CDR3 is CSATDSTNYGYTF. DNA for the CDR3: TGCAGTGCTACGGACAGTACTAACTATGGCTACACCTTC. This chain joins TRBV20-1 and TRBJ1-2; possibly TRBD1 for D (6 bases). V dropped 4 bases and J dropped 0 bases, with 9 bases sitting between them. The CDR3 is made up of 13 amino acids. The germline CDR1 and CDR2 sequences are DFQATT and SNEGSKA (reference sequence).

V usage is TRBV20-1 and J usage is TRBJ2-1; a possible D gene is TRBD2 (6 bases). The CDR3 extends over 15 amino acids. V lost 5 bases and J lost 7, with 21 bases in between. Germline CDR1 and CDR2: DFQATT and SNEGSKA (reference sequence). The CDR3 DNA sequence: TGCAGTGCTCGACGCCCCGGGAGTCGGACAAATGAGCAGTTCTTC. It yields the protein CSARRPGSRTNEQFF.

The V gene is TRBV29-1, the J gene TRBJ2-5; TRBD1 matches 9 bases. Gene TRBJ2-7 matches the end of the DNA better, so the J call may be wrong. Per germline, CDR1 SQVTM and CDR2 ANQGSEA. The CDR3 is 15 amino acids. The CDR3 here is CSVEGRRTGAAEQYF. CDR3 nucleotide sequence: TGCAGCGTTGAAGGTAGGCGGACAGGGGCGGCCGAGCAGTACTTC.

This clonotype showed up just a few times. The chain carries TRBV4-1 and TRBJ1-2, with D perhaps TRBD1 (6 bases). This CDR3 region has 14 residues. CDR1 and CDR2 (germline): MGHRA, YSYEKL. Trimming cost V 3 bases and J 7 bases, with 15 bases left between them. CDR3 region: CASSHNRDLSGYTF. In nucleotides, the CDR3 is TGCGCCAGCAGCCACAACAGGGACCTCAGTGGCTACACCTTC.

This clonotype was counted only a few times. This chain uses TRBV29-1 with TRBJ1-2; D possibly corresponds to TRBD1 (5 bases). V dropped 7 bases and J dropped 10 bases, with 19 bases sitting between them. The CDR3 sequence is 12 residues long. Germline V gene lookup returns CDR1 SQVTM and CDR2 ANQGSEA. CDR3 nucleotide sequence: TGCAGCGCCTGGGCAGGCCTTGGGGCCTACACCTTC. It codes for CSAWAGLGAYTF.

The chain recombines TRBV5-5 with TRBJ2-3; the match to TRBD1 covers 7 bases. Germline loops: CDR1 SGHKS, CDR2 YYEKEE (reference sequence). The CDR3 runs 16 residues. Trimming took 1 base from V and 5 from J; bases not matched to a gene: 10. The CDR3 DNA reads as TGTGCCAGCAGCTTGTTACAGGGGCACACAAGAGATACGCAGTATTTT. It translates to CASSLLQGHTRDTQYF.

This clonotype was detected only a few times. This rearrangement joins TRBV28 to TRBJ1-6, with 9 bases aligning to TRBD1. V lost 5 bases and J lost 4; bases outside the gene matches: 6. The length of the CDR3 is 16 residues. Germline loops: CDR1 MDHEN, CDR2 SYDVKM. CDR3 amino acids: CASSPGTGRYNSPLHF. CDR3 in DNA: TGTGCCAGCAGTCCCGGGACAGGGAGATATAATTCACCCCTCCACTTT. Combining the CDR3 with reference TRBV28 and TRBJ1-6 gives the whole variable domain DVKVTQSSRYLVKRTGEKVFLECVQDMDHENMFWYRQDPGLGLRLIYFSYDVKMKEKGDIPEGYSVSREKKERFSLILESASTNQTSMYLCASSPGTGRYNSPLHFGNGTRLTVT.

CDR3 coding DNA: TGTGCCAGCAGCGCCGGAGGACAGGGTGGGGATTCACCCCTCCACTTT. This codes for CASSAGGQGGDSPLHF. The V gene is TRBV2, the J gene TRBJ1-6; 8 nucleotides agree with TRBD1. Germline V gene data show CDR1 as SNHLY and CDR2 as FYNNEI. Trimming cost V 6 bases and J 8 bases; bases outside gene matches: 12. There are 16 residues in the CDR3.

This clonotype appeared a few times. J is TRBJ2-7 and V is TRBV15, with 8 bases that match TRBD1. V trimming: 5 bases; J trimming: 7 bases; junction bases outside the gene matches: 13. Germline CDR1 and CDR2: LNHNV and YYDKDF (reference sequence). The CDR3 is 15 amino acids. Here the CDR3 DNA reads TGTGCCACCAGCGTGGACAGGGTATCGCCGGGGGAGCAGTACTTC. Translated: CATSVDRVSPGEQYF.

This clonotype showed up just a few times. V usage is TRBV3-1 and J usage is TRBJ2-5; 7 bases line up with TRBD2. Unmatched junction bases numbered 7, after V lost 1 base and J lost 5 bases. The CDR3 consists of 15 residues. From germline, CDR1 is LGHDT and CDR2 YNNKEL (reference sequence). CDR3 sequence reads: CASSQGLAPGETQYF. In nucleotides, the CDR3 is TGTGCCAGCAGCCAAGGACTAGCTCCCGGGGAGACCCAGTACTTC.

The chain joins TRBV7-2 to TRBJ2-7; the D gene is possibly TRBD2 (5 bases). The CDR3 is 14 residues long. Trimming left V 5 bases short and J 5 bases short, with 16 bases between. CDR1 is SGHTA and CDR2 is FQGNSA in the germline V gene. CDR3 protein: CASSPELAINEQYF. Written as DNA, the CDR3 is TGTGCCAGCAGCCCCGAGCTAGCAATCAACGAGCAGTACTTC.

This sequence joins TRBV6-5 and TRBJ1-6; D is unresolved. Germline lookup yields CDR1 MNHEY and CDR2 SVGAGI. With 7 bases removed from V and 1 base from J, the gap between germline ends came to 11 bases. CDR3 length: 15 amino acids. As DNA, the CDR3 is TGTGCCAGCAAGTTGTGGGTGTCCTATAATTCACCCCTCCACTTT. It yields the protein CASKLWVSYNSPLHF.

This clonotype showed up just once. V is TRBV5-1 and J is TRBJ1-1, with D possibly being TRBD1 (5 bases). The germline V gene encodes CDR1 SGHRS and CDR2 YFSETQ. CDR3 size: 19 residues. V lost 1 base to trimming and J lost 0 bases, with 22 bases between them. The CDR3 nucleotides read TGCGCCAGCAGCTTGTGGGGCCCCGGAGAAGACCCTTTGAACACTGAAGCTTTCTTT. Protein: CASSLWGPGEDPLNTEAFF.

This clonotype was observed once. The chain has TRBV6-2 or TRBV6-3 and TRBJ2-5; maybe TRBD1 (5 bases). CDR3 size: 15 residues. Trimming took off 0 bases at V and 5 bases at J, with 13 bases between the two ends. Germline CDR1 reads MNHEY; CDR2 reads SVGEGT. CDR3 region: CASSYSKGWGETQYF. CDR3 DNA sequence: TGTGCCAGCAGTTACTCGAAGGGATGGGGCGAGACCCAGTACTTC.

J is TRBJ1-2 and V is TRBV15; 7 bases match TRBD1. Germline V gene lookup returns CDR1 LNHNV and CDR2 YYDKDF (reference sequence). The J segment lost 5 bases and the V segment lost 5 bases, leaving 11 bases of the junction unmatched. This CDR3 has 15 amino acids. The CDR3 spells CATSRQGGLGYGYTF. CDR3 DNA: TGTGCCACCAGCCGGCAGGGGGGGCTCGGATATGGCTACACCTTC.

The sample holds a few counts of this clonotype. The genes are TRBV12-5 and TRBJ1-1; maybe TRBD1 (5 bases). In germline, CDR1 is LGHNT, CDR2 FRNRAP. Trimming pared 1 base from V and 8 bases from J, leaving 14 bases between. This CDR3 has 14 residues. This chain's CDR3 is CASGLGPAQGEAFF. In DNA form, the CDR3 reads TGTGCTAGTGGTTTGGGTCCGGCGCAGGGAGAAGCTTTCTTT.

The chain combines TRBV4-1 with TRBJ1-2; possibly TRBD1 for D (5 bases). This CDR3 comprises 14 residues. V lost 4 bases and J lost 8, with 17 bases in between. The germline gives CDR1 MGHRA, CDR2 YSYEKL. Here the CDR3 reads CASSLPREGSGYTF. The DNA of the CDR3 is TGCGCCAGCAGCCTACCCAGGGAGGGGTCCGGCTACACCTTC.